This TCR beta chain was documented in a study of T cells after posttransplantation cyclophosphamide. Broader study findings: Blood and skin or GI T cell repertoires showed limited TRB overlap. Recipient CMV seropositivity and CMV reactivation strongly tracked TRB clonality.

Remarks on this clone: What it binds is unknown.

Assay: immunoSEQ multiplex PCR; the TCRdb copy retains only in-frame clones and omits some. The profile shows 25,000 or so clones, roughly 86% of them singletons. The origin of this receptor is a woman aged 60-75 years with a blood cancer, CMV-positive, and with a related stem cell donor. Input material: PBMCs.

CDR3 protein: CASSFGRAYEQYF. DNA of the CDR3: TGTGCCAGCAGCTTCGGCAGGGCCTACGAGCAGTACTTC. The V call is TRBV5-6, the J call TRBJ2-7, with a tentative D call TRBD1 (5 bases). Germline values: CDR1 SGHDT, CDR2 YYEEEE. Trimming left V 2 bases short and J 2 bases short, with 8 bases between. The CDR3 runs to 13 residues.